This T cell receptor beta chain was identified during a study of identical twins. Comment on this clonotype: No antigen is known for it.

Study-level findings and limits: The degree of excess twin sharing was weaker in beta out-of-frame sequences. Out-of-frame alpha sequences shared between twins exhibited an excess of low generation probability.

TCRdb re-derived calls from the 5' RACE reads in MiXCR, one entry per CDR3 protein. This table holds about 210,000 distinct CDR3 sequences, around 9.6% found once. The length of the CDR3 is 14 residues. V was pared by 3 bases and J by 4 bases, with 5 bases of the junction left unmatched. The gene calls are TRBV12-3 or TRBV12-4 and TRBJ1-2; the match to TRBD1 covers 7 bases. This clonotype was sampled from a woman aged 18-29 years in good health. The source material was memory (CD45RO+) T cells sorted from blood. CDR3: CASSFQGGAYGYTF. The CDR3 DNA sequence: TGTGCCAGCAGTTTTCAAGGGGGCGCCTATGGCTACACCTTC.